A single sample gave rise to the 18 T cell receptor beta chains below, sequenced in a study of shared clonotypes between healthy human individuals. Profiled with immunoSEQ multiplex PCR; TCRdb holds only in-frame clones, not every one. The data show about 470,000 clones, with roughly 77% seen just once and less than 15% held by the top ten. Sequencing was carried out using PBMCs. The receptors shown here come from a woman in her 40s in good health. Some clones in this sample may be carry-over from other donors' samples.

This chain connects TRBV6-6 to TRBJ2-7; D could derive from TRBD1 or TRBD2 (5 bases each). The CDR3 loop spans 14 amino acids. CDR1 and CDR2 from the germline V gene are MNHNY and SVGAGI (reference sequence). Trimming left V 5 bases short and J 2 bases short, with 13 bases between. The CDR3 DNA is TGTGCCAGCAGTCTCCGGGACGGGCCCTACGAGCAGTACTTC. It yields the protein CASSLRDGPYEQYF.

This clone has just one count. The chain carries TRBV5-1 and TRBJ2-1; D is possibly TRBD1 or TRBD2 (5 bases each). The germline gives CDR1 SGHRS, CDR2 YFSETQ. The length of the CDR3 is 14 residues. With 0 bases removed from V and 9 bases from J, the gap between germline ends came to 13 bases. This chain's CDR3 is CASSLVVRGREQFF. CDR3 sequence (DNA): TGCGCCAGCAGCTTGGTCGTCCGGGGACGTGAGCAGTTCTTC.

The CDR3 reads CASSSPDYEQYF. The CDR3 bases are TGTGCCAGCAGTTCTCCCGACTACGAGCAGTACTTC. The chain recombines TRBV28 with TRBJ2-7; D gene uncertain. The germline V gene has CDR1 MDHEN and CDR2 SYDVKM. V was clipped by 4 bases and J by 3 bases, with 7 bases between them. This CDR3 has 12 amino acids. Variable domain in full (rest from reference TRBV28 and TRBJ2-7): DVKVTQSSRYLVKRTGEKVFLECVQDMDHENMFWYRQDPGLGLRLIYFSYDVKMKEKGDIPEGYSVSREKKERFSLILESASTNQTSMYLCASSSPDYEQYFGPGTRLTVT.

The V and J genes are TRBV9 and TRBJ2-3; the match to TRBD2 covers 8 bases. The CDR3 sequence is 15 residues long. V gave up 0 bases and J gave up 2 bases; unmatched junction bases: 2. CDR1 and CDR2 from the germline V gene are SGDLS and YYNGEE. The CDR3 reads CASSVVAGPTDTQYF. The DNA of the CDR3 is TGTGCCAGCAGCGTAGTAGCGGGGCCCACAGATACGCAGTATTTT.

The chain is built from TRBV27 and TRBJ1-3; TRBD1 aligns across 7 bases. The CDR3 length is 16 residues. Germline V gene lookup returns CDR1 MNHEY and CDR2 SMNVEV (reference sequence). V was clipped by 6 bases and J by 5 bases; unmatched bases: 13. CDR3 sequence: CASRQSGRQGRNTIYF. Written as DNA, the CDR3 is TGTGCCAGCAGGCAAAGCGGGCGACAGGGTAGAAACACCATATATTTT.

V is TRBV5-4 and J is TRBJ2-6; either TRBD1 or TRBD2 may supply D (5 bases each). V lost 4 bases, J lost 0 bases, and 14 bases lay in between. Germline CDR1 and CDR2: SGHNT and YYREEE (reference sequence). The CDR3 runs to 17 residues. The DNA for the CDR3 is TGTGCCAGCAGCACCGACAGAGGGCACTCTGGGGCCAACGTCCTGACTTTC. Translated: CASSTDRGHSGANVLTF.

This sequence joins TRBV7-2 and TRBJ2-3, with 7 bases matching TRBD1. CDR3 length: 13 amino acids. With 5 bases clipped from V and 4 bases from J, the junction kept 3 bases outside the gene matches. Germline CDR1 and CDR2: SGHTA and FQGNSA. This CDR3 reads CASSTQGADTQYF. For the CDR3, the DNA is TGTGCCAGCAGCACCCAGGGGGCAGATACGCAGTATTTT.

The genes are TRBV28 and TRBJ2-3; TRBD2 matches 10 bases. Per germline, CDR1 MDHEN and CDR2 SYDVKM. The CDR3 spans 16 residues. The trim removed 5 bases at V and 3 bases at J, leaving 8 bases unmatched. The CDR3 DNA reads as TGTGCCAGCAGTATCCCCTCTAGCGGGAGAACAGATACGCAGTATTTT. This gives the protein CASSIPSSGRTDTQYF.

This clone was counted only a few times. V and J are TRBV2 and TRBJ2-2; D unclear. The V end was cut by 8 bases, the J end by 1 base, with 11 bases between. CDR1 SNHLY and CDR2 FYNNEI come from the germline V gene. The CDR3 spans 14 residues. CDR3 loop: CASQTYKNTGELFF. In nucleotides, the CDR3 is TGTGCCAGCCAAACATACAAGAACACCGGGGAGCTGTTTTTT.

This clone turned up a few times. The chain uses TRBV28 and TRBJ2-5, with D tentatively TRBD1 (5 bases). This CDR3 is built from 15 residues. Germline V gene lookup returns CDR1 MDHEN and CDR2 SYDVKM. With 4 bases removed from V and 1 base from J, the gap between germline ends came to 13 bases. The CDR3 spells CASSYESDIQETQYF. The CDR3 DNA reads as TGTGCCAGCAGTTATGAATCGGACATCCAAGAGACCCAGTACTTC. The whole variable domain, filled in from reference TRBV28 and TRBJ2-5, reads DVKVTQSSRYLVKRTGEKVFLECVQDMDHENMFWYRQDPGLGLRLIYFSYDVKMKEKGDIPEGYSVSREKKERFSLILESASTNQTSMYLCASSYESDIQETQYFGPGTRLLVL.

CDR3 nucleotides: TGCGCCAGCAGCTTGGACCGAGCGGGAGGGGAAGAGACCCAGTACTTC. As protein: CASSLDRAGGEETQYF. The rearrangement uses TRBV5-1 and TRBJ2-5, with 10 bases fitting TRBD2. Germline assignment: CDR1 SGHRS and CDR2 YFSETQ. V was pared by 0 bases and J by 3 bases, with 5 bases of the junction left unmatched. This CDR3 spans 16 amino acids.

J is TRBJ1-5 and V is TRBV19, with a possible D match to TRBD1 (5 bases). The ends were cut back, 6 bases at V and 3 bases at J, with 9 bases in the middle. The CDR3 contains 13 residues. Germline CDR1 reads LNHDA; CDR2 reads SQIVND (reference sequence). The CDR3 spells CASRTGNNQPQHF. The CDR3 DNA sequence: TGTGCCAGTAGAACAGGTAACAATCAGCCCCAGCATTTT.

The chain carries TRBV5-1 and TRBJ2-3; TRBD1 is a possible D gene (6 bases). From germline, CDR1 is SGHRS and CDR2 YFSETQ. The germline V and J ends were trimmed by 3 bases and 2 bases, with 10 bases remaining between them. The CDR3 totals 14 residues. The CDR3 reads CASSSRTDTDTQYF. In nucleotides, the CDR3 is TGCGCCAGCAGCTCAAGGACAGACACAGATACGCAGTATTTT.

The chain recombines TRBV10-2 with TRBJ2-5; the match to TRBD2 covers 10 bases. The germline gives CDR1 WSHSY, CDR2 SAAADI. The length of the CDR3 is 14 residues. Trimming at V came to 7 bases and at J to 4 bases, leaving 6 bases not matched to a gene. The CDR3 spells CASNLAGVGETQYF. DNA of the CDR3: TGCGCCAGCAACCTAGCGGGAGTCGGAGAGACCCAGTACTTC.

The CDR3 region is CASSTGQASHEQYF. In DNA, the CDR3 is TGTGCCAGCAGCACCGGACAGGCAAGCCACGAGCAGTACTTC. This chain joins TRBV7-9 and TRBJ2-7; 7 bases map to TRBD1. From germline, CDR1 is SEHNR and CDR2 FQNEAQ (reference sequence). CDR3 length equals 14 residues. V lost 5 bases to trimming and J lost 5 bases; unmatched junction nucleotides: 9. Looking up the rest from reference TRBV7-9 and TRBJ2-7 gives the full variable domain: DTGVSQNPRHKITKRGQNVTFRCDPISEHNRLYWYRQTLGQGPEFLTYFQNEAQLEKSRLLSDRFSAERPKGSFSTLEIQRTEQGDSAMYLCASSTGQASHEQYFGPGTRLTVT.

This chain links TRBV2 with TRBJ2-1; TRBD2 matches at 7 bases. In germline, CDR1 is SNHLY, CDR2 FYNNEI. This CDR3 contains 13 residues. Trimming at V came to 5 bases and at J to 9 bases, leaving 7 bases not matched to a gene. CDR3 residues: CASSTTSVVEQFF. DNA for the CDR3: TGTGCCAGCAGTACCACTAGCGTGGTTGAGCAGTTCTTC.

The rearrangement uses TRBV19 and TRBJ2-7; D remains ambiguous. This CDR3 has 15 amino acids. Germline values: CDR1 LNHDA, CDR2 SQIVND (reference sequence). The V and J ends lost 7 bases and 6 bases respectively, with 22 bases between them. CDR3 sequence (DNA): TGTGCCAGTAAATGGTCGTGGCGGTTTGAGGCCGAGCAGTACTTC. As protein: CASKWSWRFEAEQYF.

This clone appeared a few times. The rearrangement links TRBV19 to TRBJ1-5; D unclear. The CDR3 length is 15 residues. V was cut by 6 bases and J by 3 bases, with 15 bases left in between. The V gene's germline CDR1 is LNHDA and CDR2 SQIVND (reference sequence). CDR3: CASRDAGLNNQPQHF. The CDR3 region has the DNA TGTGCCAGTAGGGACGCCGGACTAAACAATCAGCCCCAGCATTTT.